These 21 T cell receptor beta chains originate from one sample sequenced in a study of patients and donors after allogeneic stem cell transplantation. One entry per CDR3 protein results from TCRdb running MiXCR on the RT-PCR reads. The sample lists tens of thousands of distinct CDR3 sequences; around 49% were seen once. Material: blood, either unsorted or a sorted T cell fraction (not recorded which). The receptors derive from a human donor who was either an allogeneic HSCT recipient or a stem cell or donor lymphocyte infusion donor (not recorded which). It is not recorded whose cells these are; they may come from a transplant donor.

The V gene is TRBV4-3, the J gene TRBJ2-7, with D perhaps TRBD2 (5 bases). V lost 3 bases to trimming and J lost 7 bases, with 22 bases between them. CDR3 length equals 16 residues. Germline CDR1 reads LGHNA; CDR2 reads YSLEER. CDR3 nucleotide sequence: TGCGCCAGCAGCCAGGGCTACGGGGTGGCAAGATTAGAGCAGTACTTC. Encoded protein: CASSQGYGVARLEQYF.

This clonotype was recorded many times. The chain recombines TRBV12-3 or TRBV12-4 with TRBJ1-3; D remains unclear. This CDR3 is built from 14 residues. Trimming pared 5 bases from V and 4 bases from J, leaving 12 bases between. The CDR3 nucleotides read TGTGCCAGCAGTGCCCTTCTGAGAGGAAACACCATATATTTT. Translation: CASSALLRGNTIYF.

The rearrangement uses TRBV20-1 and TRBJ1-6; 11 positions agree with TRBD1. This CDR3 comprises 18 residues. The germline CDR1 and CDR2 sequences are DFQATT and SNEGSKA (reference sequence). V trimming: 5 bases; J trimming: 0 bases; junction bases outside the gene matches: 9. The CDR3 DNA follows: TGCAGTGCTCCAGCTCGGGACAGGGGGAGCTCCTATAATTCACCCCTCCACTTT. This encodes CSAPARDRGSSYNSPLHF.

This chain uses TRBV5-5 with TRBJ2-7; unclear D gene. The germline V gene has CDR1 SGHKS and CDR2 YYEKEE (reference sequence). The CDR3 length is 13 residues. V shed 2 bases and J shed 0 bases, with 6 bases lying between them. This CDR3 reads CASSFPPSYEQYF. The CDR3, as DNA: TGTGCCAGCAGCTTTCCGCCCTCCTACGAGCAGTACTTC.

The rearrangement links TRBV6-1 to TRBJ2-6, with a tentative D call TRBD2 (7 bases). Germline CDR1 and CDR2: MNHNS and SASEGT. V lost 7 bases and J 2 bases, leaving 9 bases between the germline ends. This CDR3 region has 14 residues. CDR3 protein: CASTGGPGANVLTF. In DNA form, the CDR3 reads TGTGCCAGCACCGGGGGGCCTGGGGCCAACGTCCTGACTTTC.

This clonotype turned up a few times. The CDR3 loop is CANSPPSSGNTIYF. The DNA of the CDR3 is TGTGCCAACAGTCCTCCGAGCTCTGGAAACACCATATATTTT. The chain combines TRBV7-9 with TRBJ1-3, with D unclear. The germline V gene encodes CDR1 SEHNR and CDR2 FQNEAQ (reference sequence). The CDR3 runs 14 residues. The V end lost 10 bases, the J end lost 0 bases, and 13 bases lay between the germline ends.

J is TRBJ2-7 and V is TRBV4-3, with 7 bases identical to TRBD1. J lost 6 bases, V lost 1 base, and 6 bases had no gene match. The CDR3 has 14 amino acids. Germline V CDR1 and CDR2: LGHNA, YSLEER. The CDR3, as DNA: TGCGCCAGCAGCCAAGTGACAGGGACCTTCGAGCAGTACTTC. It specifies CASSQVTGTFEQYF.

The chain links TRBV20-1 to TRBJ1-5, with D possibly TRBD1 on 5 matching bases. Germline CDR1 and CDR2: DFQATT and SNEGSKA (reference sequence). The CDR3 runs 18 residues. Trimming left V 0 bases short and J 4 bases short, with 22 bases between. The CDR3 region has the DNA TGCAGTGCTAGAGATCGGTCCAGAACAAGGGGAACTAATCAGCCCCAGCATTTT. Its protein is CSARDRSRTRGTNQPQHF.

This clonotype was found a few times. The V call is TRBV7-2, the J call TRBJ1-1; tentatively, D is TRBD1 (6 bases). The CDR3 is 15 amino acids. V was shortened by 5 bases and J by 0 bases, with 13 bases between the two germline ends. Germline CDR1 and CDR2: SGHTA and FQGNSA. CDR3 amino acids: CASSIGQTMNTEAFF. The CDR3 DNA sequence: TGTGCCAGCAGCATTGGACAGACAATGAACACTGAAGCTTTCTTT.

In its sample, this clonotype was seen a few times. The CDR3 loop is CASSLVRDPSYGYTF. Written as DNA, the CDR3 is TGTGCCAGCAGCTTAGTTCGGGACCCCTCCTATGGCTACACCTTC. The chain links TRBV7-2 to TRBJ1-2, with D tentatively TRBD1 (5 bases). CDR1 and CDR2 from the germline V gene are SGHTA and FQGNSA. V lost 1 base to trimming and J lost 4 bases, with 13 bases between them. CDR3 length equals 15 residues.

The J gene is TRBJ1-1, the V gene TRBV7-2; 7 bases map to TRBD1. This CDR3 spans 14 amino acids. With V trimmed by 5 bases and J by 2 bases, 5 bases remained unmatched. Germline V gene lookup returns CDR1 SGHTA and CDR2 FQGNSA. The CDR3 region has the DNA TGTGCCAGCAGCGCCGGGACAGCAAACACTGAAGCTTTCTTT. It codes for CASSAGTANTEAFF.

The chain couples TRBV7-9 to TRBJ1-1, with TRBD1 matching over 7 bases. This CDR3 spans 13 amino acids. V lost 5 bases and J lost 3; bases outside the gene matches: 3. Germline CDR1 reads SEHNR; CDR2 reads FQNEAQ (reference sequence). CDR3 residues: CASSPGTDTEAFF. The CDR3 DNA sequence: TGTGCCAGCAGCCCCGGGACAGACACTGAAGCTTTCTTT.

The rearrangement uses TRBV5-1 and TRBJ1-3, with a weak D call TRBD1 (6 bases). V lost 4 bases to trimming and J lost 4 bases, with 18 bases between them. Germline lookup yields CDR1 SGHRS and CDR2 YFSETQ. The CDR3 consists of 16 residues. CDR3 in DNA: TGCGCCAGCAGCCCGGACAGTTCAAGGGTCGGAAACACCATATATTTT. As protein: CASSPDSSRVGNTIYF.

The rearrangement links TRBV29-1 to TRBJ1-1, with 8 bases that match TRBD1. Germline CDR1 and CDR2: SQVTM and ANQGSEA. The V segment lost 5 bases and the J segment 7 bases; nucleotides outside the gene matches: 6. The CDR3 has 12 residues. The CDR3 region has the DNA TGCAGCGTTAGAGGACAGGGACTTGAAGCTTTCTTT. This translates into CSVRGQGLEAFF.

The chain employs TRBV4-3 and TRBJ1-2, with D possibly TRBD1 on 6 matching bases. Germline V gene sequence: CDR1 LGHNA, CDR2 YSLEER. Trimming shortened V by 0 bases and J by 2 bases, and 10 bases separated the two germline ends. CDR3 length: 15 residues. CDR3 region: CASSQDRGLNYGYTF. The CDR3 DNA sequence: TGCGCCAGCAGCCAAGATCGGGGGCTGAACTATGGCTACACCTTC.

The V and J genes are TRBV6-5 and TRBJ2-7; a weak D match, TRBD2 (5 bases). This CDR3 contains 12 residues. Per the germline V gene, CDR1 is MNHEY and CDR2 is SVGAGI. V was pared by 8 bases and J by 2 bases, with 10 bases between. The CDR3 DNA sequence: TGTGCCAGCGGAGGATTACCCTACGAGCAGTACTTC. This sequence encodes CASGGLPYEQYF.

A few counts support this clonotype. The chain recombines TRBV9 with TRBJ1-4; TRBD1 might be the D (6 bases). The CDR3 extends over 14 amino acids. The V gene lost 3 bases and the J gene lost 7 bases, with 13 bases spanning the gap. The germline CDR1 and CDR2 sequences are SGDLS and YYNGEE. CDR3 protein: CASSARTAPEKLFF. CDR3 coding DNA: TGTGCCAGCAGCGCTCGGACAGCCCCTGAAAAACTGTTTTTT. Filled out from reference TRBV9 and TRBJ1-4, the complete variable domain reads DSGVTQTPKHLITATGQRVTLRCSPRSGDLSVYWYQQSLDQGLQFLIQYYNGEERAKGNILERFSAQQFPDLHSELNLSSLELGDSALYFCASSARTAPEKLFFGSGTQLSVL.

This clonotype was counted a single time. The chain carries TRBV4-3 and TRBJ2-1; D is perhaps TRBD2 (5 bases). Trimming stripped 3 bases from V and 4 bases from J, with 13 bases between. Germline V gives CDR1 LGHNA, CDR2 YSLEER. The CDR3 consists of 15 residues. CDR3 in amino acids: CASSQILGIYNEQFF. Here the CDR3 DNA reads TGCGCCAGCAGCCAGATACTAGGGATTTACAATGAGCAGTTCTTC.

This clonotype was counted only a few times. The CDR3: CASSFLAGGRTDTQYF. CDR3 in DNA: TGTGCCAGCAGTTTCTTAGCGGGAGGGCGCACAGATACGCAGTATTTT. The chain has TRBV28 and TRBJ2-3, with 11 bases lining up with TRBD2. This CDR3 is built from 16 residues. CDR1 and CDR2 (germline): MDHEN, SYDVKM. V shed 3 bases, J shed 1 base, and the junction held 3 bases outside the gene matches.

This chain connects TRBV12-3 or TRBV12-4 to TRBJ1-4, with 7 bases matching TRBD1. Unmatched junction bases numbered 6, after V lost 5 bases and J lost 0 bases. This CDR3 is built from 16 residues. The CDR3 bases are TGTGCCAGCAGTCAACAGGGGTACGCAACTAATGAAAAACTGTTTTTT. Protein product: CASSQQGYATNEKLFF.

The V gene is TRBV4-3, the J gene TRBJ2-2, with 7 bases identical to TRBD2. This CDR3 spans 17 amino acids. From germline, CDR1 is LGHNA and CDR2 YSLEER. With 0 bases clipped from V and 7 bases from J, the junction kept 11 bases outside the gene matches. The CDR3 sequence: CASSQERRTGGNGELFF. The CDR3 region has the DNA TGCGCCAGCAGCCAAGAGAGGAGAACGGGAGGTAACGGGGAGCTGTTTTTT.